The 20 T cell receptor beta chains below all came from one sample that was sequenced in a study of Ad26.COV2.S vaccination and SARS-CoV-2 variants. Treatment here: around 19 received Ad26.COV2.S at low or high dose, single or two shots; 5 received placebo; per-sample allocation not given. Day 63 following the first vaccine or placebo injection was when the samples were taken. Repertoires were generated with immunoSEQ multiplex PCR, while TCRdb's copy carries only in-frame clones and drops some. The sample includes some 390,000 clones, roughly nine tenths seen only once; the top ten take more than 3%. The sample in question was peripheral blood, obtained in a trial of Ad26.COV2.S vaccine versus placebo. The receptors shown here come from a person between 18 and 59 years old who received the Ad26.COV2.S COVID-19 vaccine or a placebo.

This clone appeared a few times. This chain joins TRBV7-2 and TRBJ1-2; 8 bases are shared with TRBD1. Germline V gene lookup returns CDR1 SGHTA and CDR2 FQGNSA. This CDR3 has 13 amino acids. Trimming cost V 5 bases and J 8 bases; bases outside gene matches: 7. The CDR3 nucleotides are TGTGCCAGCAGCCTCAGCAGGGGGCTAGGCTACACCTTC. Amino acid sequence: CASSLSRGLGYTF.

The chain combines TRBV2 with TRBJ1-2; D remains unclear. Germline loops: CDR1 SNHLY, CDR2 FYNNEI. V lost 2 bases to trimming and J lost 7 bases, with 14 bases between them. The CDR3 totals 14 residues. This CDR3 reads CASSERAGDFGYTF. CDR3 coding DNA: TGTGCCAGCAGTGAAAGGGCCGGGGATTTTGGCTACACCTTC. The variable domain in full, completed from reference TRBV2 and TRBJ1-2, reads EPEVTQTPSHQVTQMGQEVILRCVPISNHLYFYWYRQILGQKVEFLVSFYNNEISEKSEIFDDQFSVERPDGSNFTLKIRSTKLEDSAMYFCASSERAGDFGYTFGSGTRLTVV.

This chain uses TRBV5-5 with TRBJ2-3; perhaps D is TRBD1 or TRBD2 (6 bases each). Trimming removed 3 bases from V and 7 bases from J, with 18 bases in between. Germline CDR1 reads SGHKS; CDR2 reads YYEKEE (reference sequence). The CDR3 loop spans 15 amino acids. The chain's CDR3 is CASSWGAGLTNTQYF. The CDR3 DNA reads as TGTGCCAGCAGCTGGGGGGCAGGGTTGACAAATACGCAGTATTTT.

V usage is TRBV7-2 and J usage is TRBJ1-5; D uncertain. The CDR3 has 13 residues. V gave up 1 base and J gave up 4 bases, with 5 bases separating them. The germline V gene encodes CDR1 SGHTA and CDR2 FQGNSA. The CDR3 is CASSLDWNQPQHF. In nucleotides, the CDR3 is TGTGCCAGCAGCTTAGATTGGAATCAGCCCCAGCATTTT. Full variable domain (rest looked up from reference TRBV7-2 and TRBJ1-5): GAGVSQSPSNKVTEKGKDVELRCDPISGHTALYWYRQSLGQGLEFLIYFQGNSAPDKSGLPSDRFSAERTGGSVSTLTIQRTQQEDSAVYLCASSLDWNQPQHFGDGTRLSIL.

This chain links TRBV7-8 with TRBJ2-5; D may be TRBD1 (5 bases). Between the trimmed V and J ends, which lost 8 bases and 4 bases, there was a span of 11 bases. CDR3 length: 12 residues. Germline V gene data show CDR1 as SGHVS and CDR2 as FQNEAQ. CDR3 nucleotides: TGTGCCAGCGCCCAGGGTGGAGAGACCCAGTACTTC. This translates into CASAQGGETQYF.

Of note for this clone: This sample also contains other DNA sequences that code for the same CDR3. The CDR3 reads CASSLGPISYEQYF. The CDR3, as DNA: TGTGCCAGCAGCCTTGGACCGATCTCCTACGAGCAGTACTTC. The V and J genes are TRBV11-2 and TRBJ2-7; D call uncertain. Germline V lookup: CDR1 SGHAT, CDR2 FQNNGV. Trimming stripped 5 bases from V and 0 bases from J, with 11 bases between. This CDR3 spans 14 amino acids.

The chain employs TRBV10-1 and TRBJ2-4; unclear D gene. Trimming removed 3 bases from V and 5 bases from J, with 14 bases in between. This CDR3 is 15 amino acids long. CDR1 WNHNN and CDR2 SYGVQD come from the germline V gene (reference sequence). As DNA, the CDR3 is TGCGCCAGCAGTGACCCGCGTGATGGGGAAAACATTCAGTACTTC. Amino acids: CASSDPRDGENIQYF.

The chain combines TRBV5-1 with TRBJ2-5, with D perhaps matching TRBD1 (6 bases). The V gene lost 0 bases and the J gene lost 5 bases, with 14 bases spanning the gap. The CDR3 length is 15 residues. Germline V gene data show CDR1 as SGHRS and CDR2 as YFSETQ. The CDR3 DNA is TGCGCCAGCAGCTTGGAGGACAGCCTCTATGAGACCCAGTACTTC. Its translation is CASSLEDSLYETQYF.

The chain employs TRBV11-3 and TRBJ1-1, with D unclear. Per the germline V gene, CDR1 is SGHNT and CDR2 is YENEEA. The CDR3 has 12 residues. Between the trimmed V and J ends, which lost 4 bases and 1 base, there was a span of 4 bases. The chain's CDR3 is CASSSRNTEAFF. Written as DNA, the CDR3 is TGTGCCAGCAGCTCCAGGAACACTGAAGCTTTCTTT.

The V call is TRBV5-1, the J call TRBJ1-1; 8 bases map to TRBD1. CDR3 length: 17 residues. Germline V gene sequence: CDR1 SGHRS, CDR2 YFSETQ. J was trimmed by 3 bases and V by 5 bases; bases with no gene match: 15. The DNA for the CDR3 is TGCGCCAGCAGTCGTAATCCAGGGGGCGGCGGGGACACTGAAGCTTTCTTT. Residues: CASSRNPGGGGDTEAFF.

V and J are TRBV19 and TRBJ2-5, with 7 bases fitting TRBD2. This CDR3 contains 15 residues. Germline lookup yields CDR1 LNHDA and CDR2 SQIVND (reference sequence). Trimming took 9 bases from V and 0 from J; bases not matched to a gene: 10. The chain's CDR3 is CASRKLAGDQETQYF. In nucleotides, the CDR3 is TGTGCCAGCCGTAAACTGGCGGGGGACCAAGAGACCCAGTACTTC.

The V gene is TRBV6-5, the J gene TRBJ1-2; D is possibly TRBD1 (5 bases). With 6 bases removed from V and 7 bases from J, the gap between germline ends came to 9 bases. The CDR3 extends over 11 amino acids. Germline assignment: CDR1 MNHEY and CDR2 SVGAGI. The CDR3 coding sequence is TGTGCCAGCAGGGACGGGGGTGGCTACACCTTC. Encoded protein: CASRDGGGYTF.

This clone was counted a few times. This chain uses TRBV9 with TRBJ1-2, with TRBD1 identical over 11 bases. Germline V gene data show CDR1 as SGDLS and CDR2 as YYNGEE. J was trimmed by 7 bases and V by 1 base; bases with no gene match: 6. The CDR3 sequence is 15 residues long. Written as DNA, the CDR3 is TGTGCCAGCAGCGTATCCGGACAGGGGGCGCTTGGCTACACCTTC. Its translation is CASSVSGQGALGYTF.

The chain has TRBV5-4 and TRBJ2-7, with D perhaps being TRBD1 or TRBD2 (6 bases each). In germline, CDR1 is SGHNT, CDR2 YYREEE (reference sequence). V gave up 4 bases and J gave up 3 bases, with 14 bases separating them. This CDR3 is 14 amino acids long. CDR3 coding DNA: TGTGCCAGCAGCCAATTCGGGGGACACTACGAGCAGTACTTC. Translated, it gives CASSQFGGHYEQYF.

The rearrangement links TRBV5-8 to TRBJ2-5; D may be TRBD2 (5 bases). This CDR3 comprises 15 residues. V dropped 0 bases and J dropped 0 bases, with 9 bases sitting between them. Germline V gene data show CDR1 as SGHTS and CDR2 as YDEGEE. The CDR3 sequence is CASSLAYGNQETQYF. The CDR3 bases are TGTGCCAGCAGCTTGGCCTACGGGAACCAAGAGACCCAGTACTTC.

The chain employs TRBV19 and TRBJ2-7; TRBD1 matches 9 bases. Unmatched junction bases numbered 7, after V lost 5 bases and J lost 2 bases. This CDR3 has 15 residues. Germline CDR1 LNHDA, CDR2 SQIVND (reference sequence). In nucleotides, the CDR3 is TGTGCCAGTAGTGCCCTGGACAGGGGTCCCTACGAGCAGTACTTC. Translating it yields CASSALDRGPYEQYF.

The CDR3 DNA is TGTGCCAGCAGCTTGGCCGTTAATGAAAAACTGTTTTTT. Translating gives CASSLAVNEKLFF. This sequence joins TRBV5-5 and TRBJ1-4; no reliable D call. The CDR3 is 13 residues long. Trimming removed 0 bases at V and 4 bases at J, with 4 bases between. Germline values: CDR1 SGHKS, CDR2 YYEKEE (reference sequence).

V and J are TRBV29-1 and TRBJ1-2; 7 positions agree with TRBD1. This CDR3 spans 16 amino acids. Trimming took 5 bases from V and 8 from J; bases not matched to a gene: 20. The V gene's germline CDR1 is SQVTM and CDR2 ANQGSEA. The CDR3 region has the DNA TGCAGCGTTTATTTTATGAGACAGGGACGTTTAGGGGGCTACACCTTC. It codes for CSVYFMRQGRLGGYTF.

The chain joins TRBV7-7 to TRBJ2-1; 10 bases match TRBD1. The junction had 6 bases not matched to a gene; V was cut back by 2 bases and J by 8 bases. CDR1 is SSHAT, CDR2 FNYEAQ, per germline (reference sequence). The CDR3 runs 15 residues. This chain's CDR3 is CASSLTGTGDHEQFF. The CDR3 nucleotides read TGTGCCAGCAGCTTAACCGGGACAGGGGATCATGAGCAGTTCTTC.

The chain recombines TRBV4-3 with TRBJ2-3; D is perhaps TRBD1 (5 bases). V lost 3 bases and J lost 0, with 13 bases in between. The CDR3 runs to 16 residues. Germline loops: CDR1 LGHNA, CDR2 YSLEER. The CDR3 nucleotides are TGCGCCAGCAGCCAGGACACAGGTTCTAGCACAGATACGCAGTATTTT. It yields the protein CASSQDTGSSTDTQYF.